The 25 T cell receptor beta chains below were found in one sample sequenced in a study of cytomegalovirus exposure and HLA in healthy donors. 60 Vbeta and 13 Jbeta primers were used in PCR. Generated by immunoSEQ multiplex PCR, the TCRdb table keeps only in-frame clones and is missing some. The table has hundreds of thousands of clones, roughly 78% seen once. Sample: PBMCs. These TCRs come from a boy aged 5-17 years in good health and CMV-seronegative.

The rearrangement joins TRBV15 to TRBJ2-1; TRBD1 matches 7 bases. The junction had 4 bases not matched to a gene; V was cut back by 1 base and J by 4 bases. Per germline, CDR1 LNHNV and CDR2 YYDKDF (reference sequence). The CDR3 totals 15 residues. CDR3 protein: CATSRAPGQYNEQFF. The DNA of the CDR3 is TGTGCCACCAGCAGAGCTCCGGGACAGTACAATGAGCAGTTCTTC.

CDR3 nucleotide sequence: TGCGCCAGCAGCTTGGGAGGGACTGCCCGGGAGACCCAGTACTTC. It specifies CASSLGGTARETQYF. The chain combines TRBV5-1 with TRBJ2-5; a weak D match, TRBD2 (6 bases). CDR1 SGHRS and CDR2 YFSETQ come from the germline V gene. The CDR3 runs 15 residues. The V and J ends lost 0 bases and 5 bases respectively, with 14 bases between them.

The chain joins TRBV6-1 to TRBJ2-1; 11 nucleotides align to TRBD1. Trimming at V came to 6 bases and at J to 4 bases, leaving 5 bases not matched to a gene. Per germline, CDR1 MNHNS and CDR2 SASEGT. The CDR3 runs 15 residues. CDR3 in amino acids: CASSNRDRGYNEQFF. The CDR3 nucleotides are TGTGCCAGCAGCAACAGGGACAGGGGGTACAATGAGCAGTTCTTC.

CDR3 amino acids: CAISESDRGQEQFF. DNA of the CDR3: TGTGCCATCAGTGAGTCGGACAGGGGTCAGGAGCAGTTCTTC. The genes are TRBV10-3 and TRBJ2-1; 9 nucleotides line up with TRBD1. Germline loops: CDR1 ENHRY, CDR2 SYGVKD. The CDR3 spans 14 residues. The V and J ends lost 0 bases and 10 bases, in that order; junction bases with no gene match: 4.

This rearrangement joins TRBV9 to TRBJ1-6; the D is unclear. There are 13 residues in the CDR3. Germline V lookup: CDR1 SGDLS, CDR2 YYNGEE. V shed 3 bases and J shed 9 bases, with 10 bases lying between them. The CDR3 reads CASSAELSSPLHF. The CDR3 DNA is TGTGCCAGCAGCGCCGAACTATCTTCACCCCTCCACTTT.

V is TRBV14 and J is TRBJ2-3; 9 nucleotides match TRBD2. The CDR3 totals 15 residues. V was pared by 2 bases and J by 4 bases, with 4 bases of the junction left unmatched. Germline loops: CDR1 SGHDN, CDR2 FVKESK. CDR3: CASSQQAGGADTQYF. CDR3 sequence (DNA): TGTGCCAGCAGCCAACAGGCGGGGGGGGCAGATACGCAGTATTTT.

About this clone: This sample also contains other DNA sequences that code for the same CDR3. The chain has TRBV5-4 and TRBJ2-3; D unresolved. CDR1 is SGHNT and CDR2 is YYREEE in the germline V gene (reference sequence). Trimming removed 0 bases from V and 2 bases from J, with 7 bases in between. This CDR3 is 14 amino acids long. The CDR3 bases are TGTGCCAGCAGCTTGGGACAATCCACAGATACGCAGTATTTT. It specifies CASSLGQSTDTQYF.

J is TRBJ2-1 and V is TRBV6-1, with D perhaps TRBD2 (6 bases). The CDR3 sequence is 16 residues long. Trimming removed 3 bases at V and 4 bases at J, with 16 bases between. CDR1 and CDR2 (germline): MNHNS, SASEGT. The CDR3 nucleotides are TGTGCCAGCAGTGATGGGCTGGACTACGCGTACAATGAGCAGTTCTTC. This gives the protein CASSDGLDYAYNEQFF.

The chain has TRBV6-5 and TRBJ1-1, with a possible D match to TRBD1 (6 bases). V lost 4 bases and J 1 base, leaving 10 bases between the germline ends. Germline lookup yields CDR1 MNHEY and CDR2 SVGAGI. The CDR3 is 14 residues long. Here the CDR3 reads CASSFTGKNTEAFF. The CDR3, as DNA: TGTGCCAGCAGTTTTACAGGGAAGAACACTGAAGCTTTCTTT.

This clone was counted only a few times. The rearrangement uses TRBV7-9 and TRBJ2-7, with 9 bases matching TRBD1. The V and J ends lost 5 bases and 6 bases, in that order; junction bases with no gene match: 8. The V gene's germline CDR1 is SEHNR and CDR2 FQNEAQ (reference sequence). The CDR3 spans 14 residues. In DNA, the CDR3 is TGTGCCAGCAGCCCCCGGGACAGGGAGTTCGAGCAGTACTTC. Protein product: CASSPRDREFEQYF.

This chain connects TRBV18 to TRBJ2-1, with TRBD2 identical over 9 bases. The CDR3 is 14 residues long. Germline-derived CDR1 and CDR2 are KGHSH and LQKENI. The junction had 10 bases not matched to a gene; V was cut back by 3 bases and J by 13 bases. The CDR3 nucleotides read TGTGCCAGCTCACCCCCCACCCCGCGGGAGGGTCAGTTCTTC. Translated: CASSPPTPREGQFF.

The V gene is TRBV14, the J gene TRBJ1-2; 7 positions match TRBD1. CDR3 length: 14 amino acids. The V segment lost 4 bases and the J segment 0 bases; nucleotides outside the gene matches: 2. Germline-derived CDR1 and CDR2 are SGHDN and FVKESK. CDR3 nucleotides: TGTGCCAGCAGCCGGGACAGAACTAACTATGGCTACACCTTC. Translation: CASSRDRTNYGYTF.

The rearrangement links TRBV6-6 to TRBJ2-7, with D perhaps TRBD2 (6 bases). The germline V gene encodes CDR1 MNHNY and CDR2 SVGAGI (reference sequence). V gave up 3 bases and J gave up 7 bases, with 13 bases separating them. There are 13 residues in the CDR3. CDR3 amino acids: CASSYGARGEQYF. The CDR3 region has the DNA TGTGCCAGCAGTTATGGGGCCCGGGGGGAGCAGTACTTC.

The rearrangement uses TRBV29-1 and TRBJ2-2; 11 bases match TRBD1. J was trimmed by 5 bases and V by 2 bases; bases with no gene match: 7. The CDR3 is made up of 16 amino acids. From germline, CDR1 is SQVTM and CDR2 ANQGSEA. The CDR3 DNA is TGCAGCGTTGAATTTTCCGGGACAGGGGGAACCGGGGAGCTGTTTTTT. Amino acids: CSVEFSGTGGTGELFF.

In regard to this clone: Compared with germline, one end of the junction differs, possibly owing to a read error. The chain joins TRBV7-9 to TRBJ1-1; no clear D. There are 12 residues in the CDR3. CDR1 and CDR2 from the germline V gene are SEHNR and FQNEAQ (reference sequence). The chain's CDR3 is CSSRLANTEAFF. CDR3 coding DNA: TGTTCCAGCCGATTGGCAAACACTGAAGCTTTCTTT.

The V gene is TRBV5-4, the J gene TRBJ2-5; D may be TRBD1 (6 bases). With the DNA end fitting TRBJ2-7 better, the J assignment may be wrong. The germline CDR1 and CDR2 sequences are SGHNT and YYREEE (reference sequence). This CDR3 comprises 14 residues. CDR3 sequence reads: CASSLTTGMHEQYF. The CDR3 DNA reads as TGTGCCAGCAGCCTTACTACAGGGATGCACGAGCAGTACTTC.

CDR3 protein: CASRRPGRTDTQYF. The CDR3 region has the DNA TGTGCCAGCAGGAGGCCAGGGCGCACAGATACGCAGTATTTT. The chain is built from TRBV5-8 and TRBJ2-3, with D perhaps matching TRBD1 (5 bases). Trimming pared 5 bases from V and 1 base from J, leaving 11 bases between. This CDR3 is 14 amino acids long. CDR1 SGHTS and CDR2 YDEGEE come from the germline V gene.

The chain combines TRBV6-1 with TRBJ2-1, with TRBD1 matching over 10 bases. The V gene's germline CDR1 is MNHNS and CDR2 SASEGT. This CDR3 contains 15 residues. Trimming at V came to 6 bases and at J to 8 bases, leaving 10 bases not matched to a gene. CDR3 sequence: CASRKTGGRMDEQFF. The CDR3 bases are TGTGCCAGCAGAAAGACAGGGGGCCGAATGGATGAGCAGTTCTTC.

The rearrangement joins TRBV18 to TRBJ2-7, with D tentatively TRBD2 (6 bases). Trimming left V 3 bases short and J 12 bases short, with 21 bases between. Germline CDR1 KGHSH, CDR2 LQKENI. The CDR3 has 14 amino acids. Here the CDR3 DNA reads TGTGCCAGCTCACCCCACCCGCGGGATCCAACGGGGTACTTC. Protein sequence: CASSPHPRDPTGYF.

In its sample, this clone was seen once. This rearrangement joins TRBV21-1 to TRBJ2-4; the table assigns TRBD1, which was not confirmed against the DNA. TRBV21-1 is given as a pseudogene. There are 18 residues in the CDR3. CDR3 DNA: TGTGCCAGCAGCATAGTGGTGACAGGCGACTTAGCCAAAAACATTCAGTACTTC. Protein: CASSIVVTGDLAKNIQYF.

The gene calls are TRBV11-3 and TRBJ1-1; 9 bases agree with TRBD1. The CDR3 spans 14 residues. Germline V gene data show CDR1 as SGHNT and CDR2 as YENEEA. V lost 8 bases and J lost 5; bases outside the gene matches: 9. DNA of the CDR3: TGTGCCAGCCACGCGGACAGGGGAAGGACTGAAGCTTTCTTT. This codes for CASHADRGRTEAFF. The whole variable domain, filled in from reference TRBV11-3 and TRBJ1-1, reads EAGVVQSPRYKIIEKKQPVAFWCNPISGHNTLYWYLQNLGQGPELLIRYENEEAVDDSQLPKDRFSAERLKGVDSTLKIQPAELGDSAVYLCASHADRGRTEAFFGQGTRLTVV.

Here the CDR3 reads CASSWQGYLLQETQYF. In DNA, the CDR3 is TGCGCCAGCAGCTGGCAGGGTTACTTACTTCAAGAGACCCAGTACTTC. The chain uses TRBV5-1 and TRBJ2-5; possible D gene TRBD1, 5 bases. The CDR3 runs to 16 residues. V lost 3 bases and J lost 2, with 17 bases in between. Germline values: CDR1 SGHRS, CDR2 YFSETQ. The full variable domain, with the rest looked up from reference TRBV5-1 and TRBJ2-5, is KAGVTQTPRYLIKTRGQQVTLSCSPISGHRSVSWYQQTPGQGLQFLFEYFSETQRNKGNFPGRFSGRQFSNSRSEMNVSTLELGDSALYLCASSWQGYLLQETQYFGPGTRLLVL.

The chain is built from TRBV10-3 and TRBJ2-2, with 9 bases aligning to TRBD2. Per the germline V gene, CDR1 is ENHRY and CDR2 is SYGVKD. Losses at the gene ends were 5 bases for V and 0 bases for J; bases not matched to a gene: 13. This CDR3 contains 19 residues. CDR3 amino acids: CAISHLGLAGLANTGELFF. DNA of the CDR3: TGTGCCATCAGTCATTTAGGGCTAGCGGGGCTCGCGAACACCGGGGAGCTGTTTTTT.

This rearrangement joins TRBV30 to TRBJ2-7, with D hard to call. This CDR3 is built from 10 residues. V was trimmed by 4 bases and J by 6 bases, leaving 7 bases between them. Germline assignment: CDR1 GTSNPN and CDR2 SVGIG (reference sequence). CDR3 DNA sequence: TGTGCCTGGATATGCGGCGAGCAGTACTTC. Its translation: CAWICGEQYF.

This rearrangement joins TRBV5-1 to TRBJ2-7; D is possibly TRBD2 (6 bases). Trimming removed 2 bases at V and 1 base at J, with 10 bases between. This CDR3 is 14 amino acids long. Germline values: CDR1 SGHRS, CDR2 YFSETQ. The CDR3 region has the DNA TGCGCCAGCAGCTTCTCGGGGGAATCCTACGAGCAGTACTTC. Protein sequence: CASSFSGESYEQYF.